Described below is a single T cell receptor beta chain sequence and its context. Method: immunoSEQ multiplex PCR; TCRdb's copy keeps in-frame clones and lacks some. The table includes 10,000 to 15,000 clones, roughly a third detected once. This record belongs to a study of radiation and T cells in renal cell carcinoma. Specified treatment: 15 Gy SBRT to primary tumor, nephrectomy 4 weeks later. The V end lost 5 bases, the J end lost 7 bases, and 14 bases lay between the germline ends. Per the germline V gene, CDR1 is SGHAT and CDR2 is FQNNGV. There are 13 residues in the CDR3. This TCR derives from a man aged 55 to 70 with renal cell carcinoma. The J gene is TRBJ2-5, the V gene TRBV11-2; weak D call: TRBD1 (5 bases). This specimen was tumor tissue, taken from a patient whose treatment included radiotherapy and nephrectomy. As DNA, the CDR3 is TGTGCCAGCAGCCAAAACCAGGGCCCGACCCAGTACTTC. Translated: CASSQNQGPTQYF.